One and the same sample provided the 13 T cell receptor beta chains below, sequenced in a study of shared clonotypes between healthy human individuals (dated by TCRdb to between 2020 and 2021). CD8 naive samples were CD45RO-negative cells positively selected for CCR7, giving a CD45RA+CCR7+ population that excluded TemRA cells. The library was generated by the immunoSEQ multiplex PCR assay. Imported from immuneACCESS, the table was reduced by TCRdb to in-frame sequences with V and J called. These copies leave out some clones; in studies compared against another copy, an unresolved V gene accounts for under half, and the cause of the remainder is not known. For this sample the table gives some 580,000 clones, of which roughly 98% were detected only once. The ten largest clones take up 0.25% to 0.35% of the sample. Sequencing was performed on naive CD8+ T cells sorted from blood. The cell subset or site label, read with the paper, signifies: CD45RA+CCR7+. Receptors originate from a man aged 30-40 years in good health.

The V gene is TRBV6-1, the J gene TRBJ2-3; TRBD1 matches at 10 bases. CDR3 length: 17 residues. V was pared by 2 bases and J by 2 bases, with 7 bases of the junction left unmatched. Germline assignment: CDR1 MNHNS and CDR2 SASEGT. The CDR3 DNA follows: TGTGCCAGCAGTGAATACCGGGACAGGGGTCTCACAGATACGCAGTATTTT. Encoded protein: CASSEYRDRGLTDTQYF.

The chain joins TRBV9 to TRBJ2-3, with 12 positions matching TRBD2. Germline CDR1 is SGDLS and CDR2 is YYNGEE. With 3 bases clipped from V and 2 bases from J, the junction kept 7 bases outside the gene matches. The CDR3 is 17 amino acids. The CDR3 protein is CASSGRTSGDYTDTQYF. DNA for the CDR3: TGTGCCAGCAGCGGTCGGACTAGCGGGGATTACACAGATACGCAGTATTTT.

The V call is TRBV6-5, the J call TRBJ1-1; 7 positions match TRBD1. Germline lookup yields CDR1 MNHEY and CDR2 SVGAGI. This CDR3 comprises 11 residues. The V segment lost 7 bases and the J segment 5 bases; nucleotides outside the gene matches: 1. The DNA of the CDR3 is TGTGCCAGCATCAGGGGGACTGAAGCTTTCTTT. Its translation is CASIRGTEAFF.

The chain carries TRBV28 and TRBJ2-7, with 8 bases aligning to TRBD2. The CDR3 is made up of 13 amino acids. With 6 bases clipped from V and 4 bases from J, the junction kept 5 bases outside the gene matches. The germline V gene has CDR1 MDHEN and CDR2 SYDVKM. The CDR3 DNA reads as TGTGCCAGCAGCCTTAGCGGGATATACGAGCAGTACTTC. Residues: CASSLSGIYEQYF.

V is TRBV28 and J is TRBJ1-5; 7 bases line up with TRBD1. With V trimmed by 6 bases and J by 4 bases, 12 bases remained unmatched. CDR3 size: 16 residues. Germline CDR1 and CDR2: MDHEN and SYDVKM. The CDR3 protein is CASSTIQGERNQPQHF. CDR3 nucleotide sequence: TGTGCCAGCAGCACAATTCAGGGGGAAAGGAATCAGCCCCAGCATTTT.

V gene TRBV28 combines with J gene TRBJ2-1, with 9 bases that match TRBD1. This CDR3 region has 17 residues. V dropped 6 bases and J dropped 2; count of bases not matched to a gene: 11. Germline lookup yields CDR1 MDHEN and CDR2 SYDVKM. CDR3: CASSPISGQGAYNEQFF. The CDR3 DNA reads as TGTGCCAGCAGCCCAATATCGGGACAGGGTGCCTACAATGAGCAGTTCTTC.

The J gene is TRBJ2-7, the V gene TRBV10-3; D perhaps matches TRBD1 (6 bases). This CDR3 spans 13 amino acids. Germline CDR1 is ENHRY and CDR2 is SYGVKD. Deletions cut 4 bases from V and 5 bases from J, with 12 bases between. CDR3 in amino acids: CAISGQAGHEQYF. The DNA for the CDR3 is TGTGCCATCAGTGGACAGGCAGGGCACGAGCAGTACTTC.

The V call is TRBV5-1, the J call TRBJ1-5, with 11 bases fitting TRBD1. V trimming: 4 bases; J trimming: 5 bases; junction bases outside the gene matches: 14. The germline CDR1 and CDR2 sequences are SGHRS and YFSETQ. The CDR3 covers 18 residues. The CDR3 region has the DNA TGCGCCAGCAGCCCTGGGACAGGGGGTAGCCTCGAATATCAGCCCCAGCATTTT. This translates into CASSPGTGGSLEYQPQHF.

The V and J genes are TRBV11-2 and TRBJ2-7, with 7 bases lining up with TRBD2. Germline V lookup: CDR1 SGHAT, CDR2 FQNNGV. The CDR3 totals 14 residues. Trimming cost V 7 bases and J 6 bases; bases outside gene matches: 12. The CDR3 sequence is CASTGGGRSGEQYF. The CDR3 DNA is TGTGCCAGCACTGGCGGCGGGAGATCAGGCGAGCAGTACTTC.

V usage is TRBV28 and J usage is TRBJ2-1; a possible D gene is TRBD2 (6 bases). Trimming left V 8 bases short and J 0 bases short, with 11 bases between. The germline V gene encodes CDR1 MDHEN and CDR2 SYDVKM. This CDR3 contains 14 residues. As DNA, the CDR3 is TGTGCCAGCGGGGACTCGAGCTCCTACAATGAGCAGTTCTTC. This sequence encodes CASGDSSSYNEQFF. The whole variable domain, filled in from reference TRBV28 and TRBJ2-1, reads DVKVTQSSRYLVKRTGEKVFLECVQDMDHENMFWYRQDPGLGLRLIYFSYDVKMKEKGDIPEGYSVSREKKERFSLILESASTNQTSMYLCASGDSSSYNEQFFGPGTRLTVL.

The chain employs TRBV27 and TRBJ2-5, with D perhaps given as TRBD1 or TRBD2 (6 bases each). CDR3 length: 15 residues. Between the trimmed V and J ends, which lost 8 bases and 4 bases, there was a span of 20 bases. Germline loops: CDR1 MNHEY, CDR2 SMNVEV (reference sequence). CDR3 nucleotides: TGTGCCAGCTACCCGGGGGCAGGGCGGGGAGAGACCCAGTACTTC. Translating it yields CASYPGAGRGETQYF.

The genes are TRBV19 and TRBJ2-7; the D gene is possibly TRBD1 (6 bases). Trimming removed 5 bases at V and 3 bases at J, with 11 bases between. This CDR3 contains 13 residues. Per the germline V gene, CDR1 is LNHDA and CDR2 is SQIVND (reference sequence). The DNA of the CDR3 is TGTGCCAGTAGTGCCCACAGGGTCTACGAGCAGTACTTC. Protein: CASSAHRVYEQYF.

J is TRBJ2-7 and V is TRBV28; weak D call: TRBD1 (6 bases). CDR1 MDHEN and CDR2 SYDVKM come from the germline V gene. The CDR3 has 14 amino acids. The germline V and J ends were trimmed by 5 bases and 4 bases, with 15 bases remaining between them. CDR3 residues: CASSPDRPKYEQYF. The CDR3 region has the DNA TGTGCCAGCAGTCCCGACAGGCCCAAATACGAGCAGTACTTC.